This T cell receptor (beta chain) was profiled in a study of regulatory T cells in long-lasting Graves disease. Between the trimmed V and J ends, which lost 4 bases and 0 bases, there was a span of 16 bases. The germline V gene has CDR1 SQVTM and CDR2 ANQGSEA. The CDR3 is made up of 16 amino acids. Time point: newly diagnosed GD, antithyroid drugs for less than 3 months. There was RNA extracted from PBMCs, and the TCR library was made from it. From each patient, around 9 milliliters of peripheral blood was drawn and collected into an EDTA anticoagulant tube. Through Arm-PCR of CDR3 regions and iRepertoire HTBI primers, TCR beta libraries were built. TCRdb redid the calling of the multiplex PCR reads with MiXCR, one entry per CDR3 protein. The table has around 450,000 distinct CDR3 sequences, roughly 17% seen once; the top ten hold more than 10%. The data also belong to a second study, concerning T cells in Graves' hyperthyroidism and ophthalmopathy. Per that study: Hyperthyroidism in the patients, aged 18 to 65, was newly diagnosed and under 2 months in duration.

The chain couples TRBV29-1 to TRBJ2-1; possible D gene TRBD2, 6 bases. The source was peripheral blood mononuclear cells (PBMCs), collected at new diagnosis, from a patient treated with antithyroid drugs. The sequence derives from a man aged 35 to 55 with Graves disease. As DNA, the CDR3 is TGCAGCGTTGCAAATACTCGGGAGCTCTCCTACAATGAGCAGTTCTTC. Translated: CSVANTRELSYNEQFF.